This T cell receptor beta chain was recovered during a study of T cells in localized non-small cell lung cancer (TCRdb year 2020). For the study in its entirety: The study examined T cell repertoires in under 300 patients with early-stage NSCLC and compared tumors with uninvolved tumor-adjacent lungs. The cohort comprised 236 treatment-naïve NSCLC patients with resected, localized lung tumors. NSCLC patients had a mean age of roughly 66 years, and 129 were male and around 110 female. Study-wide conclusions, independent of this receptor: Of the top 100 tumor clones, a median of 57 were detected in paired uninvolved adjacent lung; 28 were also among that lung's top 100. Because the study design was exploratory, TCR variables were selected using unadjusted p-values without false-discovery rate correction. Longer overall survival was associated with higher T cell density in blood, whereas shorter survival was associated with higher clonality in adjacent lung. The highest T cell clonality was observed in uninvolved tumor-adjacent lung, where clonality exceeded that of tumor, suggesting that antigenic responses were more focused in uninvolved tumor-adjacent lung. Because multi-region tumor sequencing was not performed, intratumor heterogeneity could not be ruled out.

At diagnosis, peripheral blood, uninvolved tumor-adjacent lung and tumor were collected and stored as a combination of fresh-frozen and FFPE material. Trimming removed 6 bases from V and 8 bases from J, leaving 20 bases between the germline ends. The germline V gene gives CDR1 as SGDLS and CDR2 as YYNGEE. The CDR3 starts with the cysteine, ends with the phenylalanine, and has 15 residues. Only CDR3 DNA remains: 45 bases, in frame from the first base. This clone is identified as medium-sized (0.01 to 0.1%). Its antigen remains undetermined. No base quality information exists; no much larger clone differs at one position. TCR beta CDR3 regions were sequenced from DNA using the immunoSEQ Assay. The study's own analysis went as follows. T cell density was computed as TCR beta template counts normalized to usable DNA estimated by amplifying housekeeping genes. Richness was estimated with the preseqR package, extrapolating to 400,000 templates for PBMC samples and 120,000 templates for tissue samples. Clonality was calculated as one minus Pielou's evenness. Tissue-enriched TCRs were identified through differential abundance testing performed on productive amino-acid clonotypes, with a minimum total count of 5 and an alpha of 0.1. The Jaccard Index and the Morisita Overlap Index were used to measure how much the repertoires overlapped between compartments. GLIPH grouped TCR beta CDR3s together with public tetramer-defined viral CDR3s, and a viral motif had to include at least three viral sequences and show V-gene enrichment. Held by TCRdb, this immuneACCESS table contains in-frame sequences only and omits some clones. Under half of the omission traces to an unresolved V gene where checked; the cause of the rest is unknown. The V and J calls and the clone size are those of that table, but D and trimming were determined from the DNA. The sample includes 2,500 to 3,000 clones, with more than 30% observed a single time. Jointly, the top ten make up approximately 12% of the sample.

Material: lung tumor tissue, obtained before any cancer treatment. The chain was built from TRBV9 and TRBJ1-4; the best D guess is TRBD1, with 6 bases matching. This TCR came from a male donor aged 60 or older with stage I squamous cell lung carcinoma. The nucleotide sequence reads TGTGCCAGCACCCTGGGGGGCAGGGCCGGAGAAAAACTGTTTTTT. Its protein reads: CASTLGGRAGEKLFF.